This T cell receptor beta chain was documented in a study of cytomegalovirus exposure and HLA in healthy donors. Study observations and caveats: Among TCR sequences, most were rare, though some public TCRs appeared in many donors. Serostatus for CMV was the only available immune exposure information.

For this clone: Its cognate antigen is unknown.

The V gene lost 4 bases and the J gene lost 6 bases, with 10 bases spanning the gap. The CDR3 sequence is 12 residues long. In germline, CDR1 is SGHRS, CDR2 YFSETQ. Both 60 Vbeta primers and 13 Jbeta primers went into the PCR. The table came from immunoSEQ multiplex PCR; TCRdb's copy has only in-frame clones and leaves some out. Here the sample spans over 100,000 clones, roughly 68% being singletons. This clonotype was sampled from a woman under 40 in good health and CMV-seronegative. This sequence joins TRBV5-1 and TRBJ1-2, with D possibly matching TRBD1 (5 bases). What was sequenced was PBMCs. The CDR3 region has the DNA TGCGCCAGCAGCCCCAGGGAGGATGGCTACACCTTC. It translates to CASSPREDGYTF.